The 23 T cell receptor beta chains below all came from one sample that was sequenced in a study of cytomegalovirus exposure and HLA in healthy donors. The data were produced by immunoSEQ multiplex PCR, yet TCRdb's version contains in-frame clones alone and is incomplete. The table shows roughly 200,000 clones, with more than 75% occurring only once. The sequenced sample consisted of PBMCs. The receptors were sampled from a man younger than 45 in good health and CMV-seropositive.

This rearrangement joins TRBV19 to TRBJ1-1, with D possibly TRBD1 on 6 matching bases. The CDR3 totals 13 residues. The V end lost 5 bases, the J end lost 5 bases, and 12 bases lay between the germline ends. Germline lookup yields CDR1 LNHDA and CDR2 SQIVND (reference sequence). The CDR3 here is CASSPQGLTEAFF. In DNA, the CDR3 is TGTGCCAGTAGTCCCCAGGGGTTAACTGAAGCTTTCTTT.

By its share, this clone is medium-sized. The CDR3 region has the DNA TGTGCCGCCGGGGTTCCCTACGAGCAGTACTTC. Its protein is CAAGVPYEQYF. The chain carries TRBV7-9 and TRBJ2-7, with a weak D call TRBD2 (5 bases). This CDR3 comprises 11 residues. The germline V gene encodes CDR1 SEHNR and CDR2 FQNEAQ (reference sequence). The V end was cut by 11 bases, the J end by 2 bases, with 10 bases between.

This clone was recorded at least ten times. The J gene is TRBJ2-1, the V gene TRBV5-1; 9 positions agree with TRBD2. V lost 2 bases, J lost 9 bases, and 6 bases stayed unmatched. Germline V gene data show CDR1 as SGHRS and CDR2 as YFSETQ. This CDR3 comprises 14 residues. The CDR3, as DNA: TGCGCCAGCAGCTTAGAGCGGGAGGTACCTGAGCAGTTCTTC. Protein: CASSLEREVPEQFF. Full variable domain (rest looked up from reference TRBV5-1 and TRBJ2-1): KAGVTQTPRYLIKTRGQQVTLSCSPISGHRSVSWYQQTPGQGLQFLFEYFSETQRNKGNFPGRFSGRQFSNSRSEMNVSTLELGDSALYLCASSLEREVPEQFFGPGTRLTVL.

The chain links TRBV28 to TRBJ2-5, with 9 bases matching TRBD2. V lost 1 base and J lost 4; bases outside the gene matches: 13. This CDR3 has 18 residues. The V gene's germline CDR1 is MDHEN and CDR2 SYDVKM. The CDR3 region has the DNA TGTGCCAGCAGTTTATTCCCCCGGGCTAGCGGGATTGTAGAGACCCAGTACTTC. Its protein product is CASSLFPRASGIVETQYF. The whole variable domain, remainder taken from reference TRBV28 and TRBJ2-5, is DVKVTQSSRYLVKRTGEKVFLECVQDMDHENMFWYRQDPGLGLRLIYFSYDVKMKEKGDIPEGYSVSREKKERFSLILESASTNQTSMYLCASSLFPRASGIVETQYFGPGTRLLVL.

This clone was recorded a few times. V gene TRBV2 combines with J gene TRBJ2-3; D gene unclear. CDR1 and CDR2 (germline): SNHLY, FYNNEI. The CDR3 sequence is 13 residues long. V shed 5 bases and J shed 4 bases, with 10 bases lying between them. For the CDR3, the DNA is TGTGCCAGCAGTTTCTCTACCCCAGATACGCAGTATTTT. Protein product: CASSFSTPDTQYF.

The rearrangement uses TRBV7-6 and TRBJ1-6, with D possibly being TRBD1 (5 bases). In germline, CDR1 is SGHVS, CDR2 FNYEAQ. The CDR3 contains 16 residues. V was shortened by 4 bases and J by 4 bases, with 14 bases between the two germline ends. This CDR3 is CASSSQGSGYNSPLHF. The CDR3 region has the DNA TGTGCCAGCAGCTCCCAAGGGTCAGGGTATAATTCACCCCTCCACTTT.

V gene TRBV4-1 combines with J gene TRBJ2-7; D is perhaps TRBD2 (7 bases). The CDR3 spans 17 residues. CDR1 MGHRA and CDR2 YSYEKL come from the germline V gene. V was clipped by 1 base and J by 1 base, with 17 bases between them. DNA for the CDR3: TGCGCCAGCAGCCAAGGCCAAGGGCGGGGGCGATCCTACGAGCAGTACTTC. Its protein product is CASSQGQGRGRSYEQYF.

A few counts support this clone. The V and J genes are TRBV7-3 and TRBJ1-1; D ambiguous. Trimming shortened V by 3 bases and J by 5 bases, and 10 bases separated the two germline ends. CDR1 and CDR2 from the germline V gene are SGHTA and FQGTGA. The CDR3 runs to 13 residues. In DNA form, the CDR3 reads TGTGCCAGCAGCTTCGAACTGGGGACTGAAGCTTTCTTT. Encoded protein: CASSFELGTEAFF.

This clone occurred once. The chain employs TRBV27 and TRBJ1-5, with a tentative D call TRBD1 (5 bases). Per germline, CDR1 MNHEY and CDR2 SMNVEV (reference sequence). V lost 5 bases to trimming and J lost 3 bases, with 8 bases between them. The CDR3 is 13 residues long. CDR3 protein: CASSPRVNQPQHF. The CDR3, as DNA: TGTGCCAGCAGTCCCAGGGTCAATCAGCCCCAGCATTTT.

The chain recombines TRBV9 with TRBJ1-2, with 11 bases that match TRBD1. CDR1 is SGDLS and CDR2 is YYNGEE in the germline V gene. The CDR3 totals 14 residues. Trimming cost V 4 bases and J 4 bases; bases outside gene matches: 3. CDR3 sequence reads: CASSLGQGAYGYTF. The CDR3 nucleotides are TGTGCCAGCAGCCTCGGACAGGGGGCCTATGGCTACACCTTC.

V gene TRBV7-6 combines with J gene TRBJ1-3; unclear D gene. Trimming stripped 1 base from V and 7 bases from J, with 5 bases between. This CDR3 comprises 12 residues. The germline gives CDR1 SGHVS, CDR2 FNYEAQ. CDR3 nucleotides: TGTGCCAGCAGCTTAGAAGGGAACACCATATATTTT. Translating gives CASSLEGNTIYF. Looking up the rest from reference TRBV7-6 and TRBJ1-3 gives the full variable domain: GAGVSQSPRYKVTKRGQDVALRCDPISGHVSLYWYRQALGQGPEFLTYFNYEAQQDKSGLPNDRFSAERPEGSISTLTIQRTEQRDSAMYRCASSLEGNTIYFGEGSWLTVV.

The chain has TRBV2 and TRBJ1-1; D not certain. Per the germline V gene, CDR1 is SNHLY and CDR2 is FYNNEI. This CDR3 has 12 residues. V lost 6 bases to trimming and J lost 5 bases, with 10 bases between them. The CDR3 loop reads CASRKLGTEAFF. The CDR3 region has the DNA TGTGCCAGCAGAAAACTGGGGACTGAAGCTTTCTTT.

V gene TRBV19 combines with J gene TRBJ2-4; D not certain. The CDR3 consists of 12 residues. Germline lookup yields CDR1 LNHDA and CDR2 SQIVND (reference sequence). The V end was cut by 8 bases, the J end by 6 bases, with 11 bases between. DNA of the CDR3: TGTGCCAGTTCCCAATCGGGAAACATTCAGTACTTC. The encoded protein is CASSQSGNIQYF.

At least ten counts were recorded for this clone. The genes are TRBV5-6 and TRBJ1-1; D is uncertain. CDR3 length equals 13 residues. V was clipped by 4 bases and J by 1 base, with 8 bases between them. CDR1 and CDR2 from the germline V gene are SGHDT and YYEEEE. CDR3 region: CASSRPGNTEAFF. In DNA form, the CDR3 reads TGTGCCAGCAGCAGACCAGGGAACACTGAAGCTTTCTTT.

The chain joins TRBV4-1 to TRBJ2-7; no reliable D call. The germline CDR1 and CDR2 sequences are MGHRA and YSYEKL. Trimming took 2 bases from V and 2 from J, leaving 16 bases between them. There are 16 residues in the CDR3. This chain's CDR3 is CASSQPTQKRPYEQYF. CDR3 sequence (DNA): TGCGCCAGCAGCCAACCTACACAGAAAAGGCCCTACGAGCAGTACTTC.

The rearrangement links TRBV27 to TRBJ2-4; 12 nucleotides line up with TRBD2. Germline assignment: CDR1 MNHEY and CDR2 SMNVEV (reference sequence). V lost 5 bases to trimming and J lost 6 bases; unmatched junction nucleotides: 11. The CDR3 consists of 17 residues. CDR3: CASSPPSGGALGNIQYF. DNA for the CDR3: TGTGCCAGCAGTCCTCCTAGCGGGGGGGCCTTAGGAAACATTCAGTACTTC.

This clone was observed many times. DNA for the CDR3: TGCGCCAGCAGCTTGGGGGAGTACACCTACGAGCAGTACTTC. Translating gives CASSLGEYTYEQYF. The chain carries TRBV5-1 and TRBJ2-7; tentative D call: TRBD2 (5 bases). V lost 0 bases and J lost 2, with 9 bases in between. CDR1 is SGHRS, CDR2 YFSETQ, per germline. The CDR3 loop spans 14 amino acids.

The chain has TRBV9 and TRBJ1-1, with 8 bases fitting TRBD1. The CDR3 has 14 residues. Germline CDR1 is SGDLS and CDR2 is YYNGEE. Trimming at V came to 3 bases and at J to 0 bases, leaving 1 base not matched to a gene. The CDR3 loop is CASSATGVNTEAFF. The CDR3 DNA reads TGTGCCAGCAGCGCGACAGGGGTGAACACTGAAGCTTTCTTT.

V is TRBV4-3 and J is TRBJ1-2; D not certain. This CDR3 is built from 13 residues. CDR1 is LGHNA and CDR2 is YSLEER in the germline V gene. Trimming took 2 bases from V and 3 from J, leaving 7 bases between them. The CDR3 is CASSQNNDYGYTF. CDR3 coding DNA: TGCGCCAGCAGCCAAAATAACGACTATGGCTACACCTTC.

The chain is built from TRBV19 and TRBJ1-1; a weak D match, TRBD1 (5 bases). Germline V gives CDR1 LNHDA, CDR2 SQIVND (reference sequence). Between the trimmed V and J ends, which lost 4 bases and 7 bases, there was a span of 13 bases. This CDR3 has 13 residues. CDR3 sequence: CASSTHGAGEAFF. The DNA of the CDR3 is TGTGCCAGTAGTACCCACGGGGCTGGTGAAGCTTTCTTT.

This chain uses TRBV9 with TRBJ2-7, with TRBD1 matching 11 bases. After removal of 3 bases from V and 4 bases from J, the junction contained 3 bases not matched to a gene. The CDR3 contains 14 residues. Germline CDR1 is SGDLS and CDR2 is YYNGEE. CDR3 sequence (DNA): TGTGCCAGCAGCGGAGGGACAGGGGGGTACGAGCAGTACTTC. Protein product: CASSGGTGGYEQYF. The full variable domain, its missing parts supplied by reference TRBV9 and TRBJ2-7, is DSGVTQTPKHLITATGQRVTLRCSPRSGDLSVYWYQQSLDQGLQFLIQYYNGEERAKGNILERFSAQQFPDLHSELNLSSLELGDSALYFCASSGGTGGYEQYFGPGTRLTVT.

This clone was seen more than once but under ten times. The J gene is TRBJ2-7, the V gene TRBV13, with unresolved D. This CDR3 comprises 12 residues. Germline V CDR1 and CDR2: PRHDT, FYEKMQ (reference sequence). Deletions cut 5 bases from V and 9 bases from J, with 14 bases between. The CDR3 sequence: CASSTRNFWQYF. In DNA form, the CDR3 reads TGTGCCAGCAGCACACGTAACTTTTGGCAGTACTTC.

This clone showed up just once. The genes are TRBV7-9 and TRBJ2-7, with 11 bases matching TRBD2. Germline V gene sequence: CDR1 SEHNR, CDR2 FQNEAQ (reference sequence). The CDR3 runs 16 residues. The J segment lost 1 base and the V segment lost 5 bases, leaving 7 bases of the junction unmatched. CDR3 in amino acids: CASSGTSGILSYEQYF. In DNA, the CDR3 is TGTGCCAGCAGCGGGACTAGCGGAATACTTTCCTACGAGCAGTACTTC. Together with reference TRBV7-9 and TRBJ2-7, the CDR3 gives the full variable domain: DTGVSQNPRHKITKRGQNVTFRCDPISEHNRLYWYRQTLGQGPEFLTYFQNEAQLEKSRLLSDRFSAERPKGSFSTLEIQRTEQGDSAMYLCASSGTSGILSYEQYFGPGTRLTVT.